This T cell receptor beta chain was recorded in a study of blood T cell repertoires in COVID-19 (dated by TCRdb to about 2020). A note on the overall study: The collaborator samples originated in the United States, Italy and Spain and spanned the acute and convalescent phases of COVID-19. The material from the prospective study consisted of cDNA or gDNA derived from T cells, B-cell-depleted T cells, or PBMCs. The dataset comprised deeply sampled blood TCRbeta repertoires from subjects exposed to, actively infected with, or recovered from COVID-19. The repertoires were released in a freely available public database meant as a resource for research on the immune response to SARS-CoV-2. Samples were obtained from the ongoing ImmuneRACE study (first 160 participants) and from 1,254 subjects provided by 6 global collaborators. Sample metadata almost always included a de-identified subject ID, COVID-19 status, age in years and sex. Where available, HLA class I and class II types were obtained from metadata supplied by the sample provider rather than from assay-based typing.

TCRbeta CDR3 regions were amplified from genomic DNA by means of the immunoSEQ Assay, a bias-controlled multiplex PCR. The paper's data handling went like this. Within the assay, amplification of reference gene primers was used to estimate how many nucleated cells each sample contained. To quantify the absolute abundance of each unique TCRbeta CDR3 rearrangement, sequence reads were collapsed and filtered. For each sample, productive Simpson clonality was calculated as the square root of Simpson's diversity index over productive rearrangements. In TCRdb, the immuneACCESS table is reduced to in-frame sequences with V and J assigned. These tables do not hold every clone; where another copy was compared, an unresolved V gene accounts for under half, and the others remain unexplained. Clone size and the V and J calls come from that table; the DNA yielded D and trimming. This sample is represented by 250,000 to 300,000 clones; approximately 91% of them were singletons. Around 11% of the sample is taken by the ten largest.

Here is what the overall study found, with its caveats: How much clinical and demographic metadata was included differed by source and by participant, and the metadata was provided uncurated.

Per the germline V gene, MNHEY is the CDR1 and SVGAGI is the CDR2. The CDR3 numbers 14 residues from cysteine through phenylalanine. The only DNA kept is the CDR3, 42 bases in frame from the first base. V is shortened by 2 bases, J by 0 bases, and the region joining them spans 5 bases. Of note for this clone: Its specific antigen is unknown. Base-call qualities are not available, and no considerably larger clone is one nucleotide away.

One collaborating source in Seattle enrolled patients while the patients were actively infected and followed the patients over time throughout the course of disease. The collaborating institutions used their own protocols to collect whole blood in K2EDTA tubes. For TCRbeta analysis, collaborators shipped samples in one of three forms: frozen whole blood, isolated PBMCs, or DNA extracted from either of those sample types. The receptor's source is a woman in her twenties or thirties with COVID-19, enrolled during active disease. The material sequenced was peripheral blood. The rearranged segments are TRBV6-5 and TRBJ1-5; the D gene is possibly TRBD1, with 5 bases matching. The CDR3 has the sequence CASSYDSSNQPQHF. The sequenced DNA: TGTGCCAGCAGTTACGACAGTAGCAATCAGCCCCAGCATTTT.